The source of this T cell receptor (beta chain) is a study of blood T cell repertoires in COVID-19 (dated by TCRdb to 2020 to 2021). About the full investigation: Samples from collaborators originated in the United States, Italy and Spain and spanned both the acute and convalescent phases of COVID-19. The prospective study material was composed of cDNA or gDNA derived from T cells, B-cell-depleted T cells, or PBMCs. Subjects who had been exposed to COVID-19, were actively infected with it, or had recovered from it provided the deeply sampled blood TCRbeta repertoires that made up the dataset. The repertoires were made available in a free public database intended to serve as a resource for research on the immune response to SARS-CoV-2. Samples were obtained from the ongoing ImmuneRACE study (first 160 participants) and from about 1,300 subjects provided by 6 global collaborators. A de-identified subject ID, COVID-19 status, age in years and sex were almost always included in the sample metadata. HLA class I and class II types, where available, came from metadata supplied by the sample provider rather than from assay-based typing.

Collaborating institutions collected whole blood in K2EDTA tubes following their own protocols. For TCRbeta analysis, collaborator samples were shipped as frozen whole blood, as isolated PBMCs, or as DNA extracted from either sample type. Worth noting for this clone: What this receptor recognizes is not known. Base qualities are missing; no much larger clone stands one base away.

The immunoSEQ Assay, a bias-controlled multiplex PCR, was used to amplify TCRbeta CDR3 regions from genomic DNA. On the study's bioinformatics: Nucleated cell counts per sample were estimated from amplification of reference gene primers within the assay. To quantify the absolute abundance of each unique TCRbeta CDR3 rearrangement, sequence reads were collapsed and filtered. For each sample, productive Simpson clonality was calculated by taking the square root of Simpson's diversity index across productive rearrangements. As stored in TCRdb, this immuneACCESS dataset retains in-frame rearrangements with V and J assigned. A fraction of the clones does not appear; measured against another copy, unresolved V genes explain less than half of the discrepancy, and the remainder lacks a known reason. The DNA was the basis for D and trimming; V, J and clone size are from that table. The sample includes some 150,000 clones, with approximately 80% observed a single time. Together, the top ten hold 9.8% of the sample.

Taken from the germline V gene, the CDR1 and CDR2 loops are SNHLY and FYNNEI. There are 13 amino acids in the CDR3, from cysteine to phenylalanine inclusive. The only DNA kept is the CDR3, 39 bases in frame from the first base. The junction carries 8 bases between V and J, which are trimmed by 2 bases and 7 bases respectively. General study outcomes and caveats: How much clinical and demographic metadata was included differed by source and by participant, and the metadata was provided uncurated.

The specimen was peripheral blood. This clonotype was obtained from a woman between 45 and 60 years old with acute or convalescent COVID-19. The sequence links TRBV2 to TRBJ1-4, with the identity of the D gene unclear. The CDR3 region: CASSELWSEKLFF. The base sequence is TGTGCCAGCAGTGAACTGTGGAGTGAAAAACTGTTTTTT.